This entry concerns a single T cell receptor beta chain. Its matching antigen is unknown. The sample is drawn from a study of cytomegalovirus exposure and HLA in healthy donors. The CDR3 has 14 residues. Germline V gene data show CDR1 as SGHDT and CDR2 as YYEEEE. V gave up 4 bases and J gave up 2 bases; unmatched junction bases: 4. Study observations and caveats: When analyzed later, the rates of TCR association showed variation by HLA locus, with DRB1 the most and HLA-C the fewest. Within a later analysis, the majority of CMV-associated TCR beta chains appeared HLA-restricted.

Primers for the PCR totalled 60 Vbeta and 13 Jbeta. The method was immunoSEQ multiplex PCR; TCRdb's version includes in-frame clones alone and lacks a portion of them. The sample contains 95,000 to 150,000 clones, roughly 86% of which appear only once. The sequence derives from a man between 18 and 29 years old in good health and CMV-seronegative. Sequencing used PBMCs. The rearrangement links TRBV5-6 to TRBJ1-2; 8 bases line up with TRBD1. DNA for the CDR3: TGTGCCAGCAGCCCGGGACAGGCCAACTATGGCTACACCTTC. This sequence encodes CASSPGQANYGYTF.